Here is one T cell receptor beta chain with its context. The antigen is undetermined. The data were obtained in a study of long-term antiretroviral therapy in people with HIV. Running of the v3.0 immunoSEQ assay took place at survey level. The data were produced by immunoSEQ multiplex PCR, yet TCRdb's version contains in-frame clones alone and is incomplete. The sample lists approximately 33,000 clones, around 85% occurring once. General observations from the study: Viral resistance, ART adherence and therapy changes all lacked available data.

Germline V gene lookup returns CDR1 SGHAT and CDR2 FQNNGV. After removal of 5 bases from V and 5 bases from J, the junction contained 8 bases not matched to a gene. The CDR3 runs 15 residues. The origin of this receptor is a man younger than 30 with HIV. Sequencing used unsorted PBMCs, obtained 0.8 years before starting antiretroviral therapy. The chain is built from TRBV11-2 and TRBJ1-1, with TRBD1 matching over 10 bases. The CDR3 bases are TGTGCCAGCAGCCCAACGGACAGGGGGGGTACTGAAGCTTTCTTT. It is translated as CASSPTDRGGTEAFF.